This T cell receptor beta chain was found in a study of blood T cells in healthy people across ages. Points from the study as a whole: Donor CMV status was unknown, possibly confounding expanded clonotype changes. Estimates of total diversity, which came from one million sequenced T cells, were considered to be underestimates.

V lost 9 bases and J lost 10, with 6 bases in between. Germline V gene lookup returns CDR1 KGHDR and CDR2 SFDVKD. The CDR3 totals 9 residues. The use of a sample-barcoded 5' primer and a J-beta primer mix characterized a second PCR of about 7 to 12 cycles. MiXCR, applied by TCRdb to the 5' RACE reads, yields one record per CDR3 protein. The table records 450,000 to 650,000 distinct CDR3 sequences, around 24% of them present only once. Points on this clonotype: Its antigen is still unknown.

These data also featured in a second study, about T cells of mothers and their children. From that study: Three healthy Caucasian mothers, along with their six children, served as the donors.

What was sequenced was blood. The clonotype was recovered from a boy under 18 in good health. This rearrangement joins TRBV24-1 to TRBJ2-1; D gene unclear. CDR3 DNA sequence: TGTGCCACCCAAGCGGAGCAGTTCTTC. This encodes CATQAEQFF.